Listed below are T cell receptor beta chains from one sample, sequenced in a study of T cell responses to AZD1222 COVID-19 vaccine. The table came from immunoSEQ multiplex PCR; TCRdb's copy has only in-frame clones and leaves some out. The data hold 95,000 to 150,000 clones, with more than 80% observed a single time. Sequenced here: peripheral blood, sampled on day 0 of AZD1222 vaccination. These receptors originate from an adult in good health. Both conserved end residues are part of each CDR3. D genes are given only for firm matches.

V	J	D	CDR3	DNA
TRBV28	TRBJ1-2	TRBD1	CASSVAGTVTGYTF	TGTGCCAGCAGTGTAGCGGGGACAGTGACCGGCTACACCTTC
TRBV11-3	TRBJ2-5	TRBD2	CASSLRRGGETQYF	TGTGCCAGCAGCTTAAGACGGGGGGGAGAGACCCAGTACTTC
TRBV6-2/TRBV6-3	TRBJ2-7	.	CASSTDGSYSYEQYF	TGTGCCAGCAGTACCGACGGCTCTTACTCCTACGAGCAGTACTTC
TRBV5-6	TRBJ2-1	TRBD2	CASSASLALIYNEQFF	TGTGCCAGCAGCGCCTCACTAGCGCTTATTTACAATGAGCAGTTCTTC
TRBV5-1	TRBJ2-1	TRBD1	CASMATGTYNEQFF	TGCGCCAGCATGGCGACAGGGACCTACAATGAGCAGTTCTTC
TRBV6-6	TRBJ2-7	TRBD2	CASGTSGSFLIEQYF	TGTGCCAGCGGGACTAGCGGGAGCTTCTTAATCGAGCAGTACTTC
TRBV5-5	TRBJ1-1	.	CASSLYPRRDTEAFF	TGTGCCAGCAGCTTGTATCCCCGGAGGGACACTGAAGCTTTCTTT
TRBV4-3	TRBJ2-7	.	CASSRTLGRGRADEQYF	TGCGCCAGCAGCCGCACACTGGGAAGGGGGAGGGCCGACGAGCAGTACTTC
TRBV10-3	TRBJ1-1	TRBD1	CAISGGTGGQEMNTEAFF	TGTGCCATCAGTGGGGGGACAGGGGGCCAGGAGATGAACACTGAAGCTTTCTTT
TRBV11-2	TRBJ1-2	.	CASSLERAREGYGYTF	TGTGCCAGCAGCTTAGAGAGGGCAAGGGAAGGCTATGGCTACACCTTC